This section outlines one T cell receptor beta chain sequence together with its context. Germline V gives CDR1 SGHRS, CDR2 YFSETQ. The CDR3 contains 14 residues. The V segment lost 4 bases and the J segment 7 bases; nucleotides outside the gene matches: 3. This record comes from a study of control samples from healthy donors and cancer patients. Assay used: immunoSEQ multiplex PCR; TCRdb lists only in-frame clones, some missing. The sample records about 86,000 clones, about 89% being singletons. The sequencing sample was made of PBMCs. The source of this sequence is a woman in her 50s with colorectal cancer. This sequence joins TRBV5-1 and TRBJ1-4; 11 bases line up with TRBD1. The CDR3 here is CASSGTGGREKLFF. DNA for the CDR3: TGCGCCAGCAGCGGGACAGGGGGACGTGAAAAACTGTTTTTT. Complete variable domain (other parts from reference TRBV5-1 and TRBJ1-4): KAGVTQTPRYLIKTRGQQVTLSCSPISGHRSVSWYQQTPGQGLQFLFEYFSETQRNKGNFPGRFSGRQFSNSRSEMNVSTLELGDSALYLCASSGTGGREKLFFGSGTQLSVL.